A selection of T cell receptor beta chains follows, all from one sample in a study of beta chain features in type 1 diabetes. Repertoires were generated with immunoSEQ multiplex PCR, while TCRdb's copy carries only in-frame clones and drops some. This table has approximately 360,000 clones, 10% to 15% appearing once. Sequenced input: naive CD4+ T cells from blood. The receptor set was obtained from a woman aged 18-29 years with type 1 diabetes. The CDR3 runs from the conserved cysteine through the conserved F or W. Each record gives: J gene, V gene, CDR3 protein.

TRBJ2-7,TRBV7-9,CASSFPGTYEQYF
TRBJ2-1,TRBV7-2,CASSLESRGTPYNEQFF
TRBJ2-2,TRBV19,CASTVEGFTGELFF
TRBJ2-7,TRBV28,CATGQAYEQYF
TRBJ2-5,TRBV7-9,CASSLAPGLTAVIRDF
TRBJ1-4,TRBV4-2,CASSQDRDIGWEKLFF
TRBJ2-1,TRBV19,CASSTSGRGEQFF
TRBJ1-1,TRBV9,CASSVRAGGAIEAFF
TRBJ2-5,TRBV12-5,CASGTGQVKETQYF
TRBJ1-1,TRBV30,CAGAPVKDPGAFF
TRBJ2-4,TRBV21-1,CASSDSASGGLVAKNIQYF
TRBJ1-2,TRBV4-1,CASSLTLTEGYGYTF
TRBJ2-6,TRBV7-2,CASRAQGAGANVLTF
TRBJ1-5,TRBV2,CATSPGARGGNQPQHF
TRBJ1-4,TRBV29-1,CSVRAGDEKLFF
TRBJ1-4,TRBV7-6,CASSSPTGAVDEKLFF
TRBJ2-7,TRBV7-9,CASSPQVGSYEQYF
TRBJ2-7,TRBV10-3,CAISPGGRGHSEQYF
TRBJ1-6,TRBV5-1,CASREPFGRANSPLHF
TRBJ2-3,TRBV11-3,CASSLVGLAGGDTQYF